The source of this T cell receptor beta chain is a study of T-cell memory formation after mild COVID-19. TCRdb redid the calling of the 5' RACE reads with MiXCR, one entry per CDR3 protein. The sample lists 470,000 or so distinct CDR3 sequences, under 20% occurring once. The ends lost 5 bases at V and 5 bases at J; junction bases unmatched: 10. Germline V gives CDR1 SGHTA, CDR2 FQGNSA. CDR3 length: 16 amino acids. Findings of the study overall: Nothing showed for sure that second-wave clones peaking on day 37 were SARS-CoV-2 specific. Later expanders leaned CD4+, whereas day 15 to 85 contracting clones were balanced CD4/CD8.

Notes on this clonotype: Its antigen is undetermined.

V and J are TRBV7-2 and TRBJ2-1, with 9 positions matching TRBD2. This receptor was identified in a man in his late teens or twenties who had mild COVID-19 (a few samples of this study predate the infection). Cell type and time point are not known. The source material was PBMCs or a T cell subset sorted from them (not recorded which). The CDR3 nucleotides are TGTGCCAGCAGCCTAGGTTTCCTAGCGGGGCACAATGAGCAGTTCTTC. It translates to CASSLGFLAGHNEQFF. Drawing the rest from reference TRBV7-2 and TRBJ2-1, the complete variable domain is GAGVSQSPSNKVTEKGKDVELRCDPISGHTALYWYRQSLGQGLEFLIYFQGNSAPDKSGLPSDRFSAERTGGSVSTLTIQRTQQEDSAVYLCASSLGFLAGHNEQFFGPGTRLTVL.